The source of this T cell receptor (beta chain) is a study of T cell responses to AZD1222 COVID-19 vaccine (dated by TCRdb to 2020 to 2022). In terms of the full investigation: A total of about 230 trial participants underwent TCR sequencing, of whom 207 received two doses of AZD1222 and about 25 received two doses of the MenACWY control vaccine. Enrollment into the trials was organized by age into subgroups of 18-55, 56-69 and 70-plus years, and those subgroups contained about 150, 27 and 61 TCR-sequenced participants, respectively. What the authors observed across the whole study: The vaccine-associated CD4 TCRs covered the entire spike protein, and the dominant responses fell in regions 160-218 and 743-854. Most participants were white British and females outnumbered males, and the authors suggested that clonal diversity may have been underestimated. Because no day 14 peak-response samples were available, the repertoires could be characterized only after the peak T cell response. Conclusions about previously exposed vaccinees are limited, since just six AZD1222 recipients were seropositive for SARS-CoV-2 at baseline. After two AZD1222 doses, spike-specific TCR breadth and depth were significantly higher than at day 0 and than in MenACWY recipients. Epitopes outside the regions mutated in the B.1.351 and B.1.1.7 variants were reportedly recognized by nearly half of the unique spike-specific TCRs. In the small 56-69-year group, the increase in depth fell short of significance, most likely because of low power.

About this clone: Which antigen it targets is not known. No quality values exist for individual bases; no much larger clone is one base distant.

The CDR3 regions of human TCRbeta chains were analyzed by immunosequencing. The paper's data handling went like this. Repertoire TCRs were checked for matches against a reference library of SARS-CoV-2-specific TCRs that had been generated using the MIRA antigen-specificity platform. Breadth meant the fraction of unique TCRs that were SARS-CoV-2-associated, whereas depth meant the fraction of total T cells that were SARS-CoV-2-associated. Using the MIRA data, each spike-specific TCR was assigned both to the spike region to which the TCR was reactive and to a CD4 or CD8 class. Log10-transformed breadth and depth values were compared by one-way ANOVA with Sidak's multiple comparisons tests. Sourced from immuneACCESS, this table was stored by TCRdb with only in-frame sequences that have V and J called. A share of the clones is absent; for the studies checked, an unresolved V gene accounts for under half, and the remainder has no known explanation. V and J calls plus clone size are reproduced from that table; the DNA served to infer D and trimming. This sample gives fewer than 120,000 clones in total; roughly 93% of them show up just once. The ten largest clones represent around 3% of the sample.

The time point label on this specimen signifies: about 28 days (+/-7) after the second vaccine dose. AZD1222 recipients whose second dose came at about 4 weeks and those whose second dose came at about 12 weeks were combined into one group, since spike-specific TCR depth and breadth did not differ between the two schedules. Vaccinee samples were obtained from the UK trials COV001 and COV002, which included a single-blind randomized controlled phase 2/3 trial of AZD1222 (ChAdOx1 nCoV-19) in healthy adults. For TCRbeta chain sequencing, PBMC samples were collected from trial participants at day 0 and at day 28 after the second dose. V has 5 bases trimmed and J has 0 bases trimmed; junction bases matching no gene number 6. The cysteine opens and the phenylalanine closes a CDR3 of 16 amino acids. CDR3 DNA only is kept here, 48 bases in frame from base 1. The germline V gene (reference sequence) gives CDR1 as LNHDA and CDR2 as SQIVND.

The receptor's source is an adult who received the AZD1222 COVID-19 vaccine. This material consisted of peripheral blood, taken 28 days after the second AZD1222 dose. This chain is built from TRBV19 and TRBJ1-2, and TRBD1 aligns with 10 junction nucleotides. The DNA sequence reads TGTGCCAGTAGTCCATTTGGACAGGGGGCTAACTATGGCTACACCTTC. The resulting protein is CASSPFGQGANYGYTF.